This T cell receptor (beta chain) was identified during a study of blood T cell repertoires in COVID-19. Across the study: Sites across the United States, Italy and Spain contributed samples from acute and convalescent COVID-19.

Sequencing was performed with immunoSEQ multiplex PCR; in TCRdb, only in-frame clones are kept and a portion is missing. The data show tens of thousands of clones, over 70% seen once. Losses at the gene ends were 5 bases for V and 1 base for J; bases not matched to a gene: 10. This CDR3 comprises 17 residues. Germline CDR1 and CDR2: LNHDA and SQIVND (reference sequence). This chain joins TRBV19 and TRBJ2-7; 11 bases map to TRBD2. Source material: peripheral blood. The receptor's source is a man in his sixties or seventies with acute or convalescent COVID-19. The CDR3 DNA sequence: TGTGCCAGTAGTGACTTAGCGGGAGGGCCCTCGTCCTACGAGCAGTACTTC. It yields the protein CASSDLAGGPSSYEQYF.